One T cell receptor (beta chain) is described in this entry. The data were taken from a study of CD8 T cells in Susac syndrome. This CDR3 contains 12 residues. After removal of 3 bases from V and 16 bases from J, the junction contained 7 bases not matched to a gene. Germline values: CDR1 LGHDT, CDR2 YNNKEL (reference sequence). The authors reverse transcribed 0.5 to 1 ug RNA with random hexamers. Using its own MiXCR run on the immunoSEQ multiplex PCR reads, TCRdb lists one record per CDR3 protein. In the table there are around 200,000 distinct CDR3 sequences, roughly 94% of which are singletons. This receptor was taken from a human donor in good health. The chain combines TRBV3-1 with TRBJ2-1; 9 bases align to TRBD1. Sequences were obtained from CD4+ T cells from PBMCs. This CDR3 is CASSHPGQGIFF. The CDR3 DNA sequence: TGTGCCAGCAGCCACCCGGGACAGGGTATCTTCTTC.